One sample yielded the 15 T cell receptor beta chains listed below, sequenced in a study. TCRdb re-called the RT-PCR reads through MiXCR, storing one row per CDR3 protein. The data hold around 700,000 distinct CDR3 sequences, with 12% to 15% observed a single time. Source material: memory CD4+ T cells from blood. The receptors originated from a female donor in good health, serving as a healthy control.

This clonotype was counted many times. The rearrangement joins TRBV4-2 to TRBJ1-3; 7 bases match TRBD1. Germline V CDR1 and CDR2: LGHNA, YNFKEQ. CDR3 length: 14 residues. V lost 4 bases to trimming and J lost 4 bases; unmatched junction nucleotides: 4. DNA for the CDR3: TGTGCCAGCAGCCCGATGGGACAGGGAAACACCATATATTTT. Encoded protein: CASSPMGQGNTIYF.

Many counts were recorded for this clonotype. The chain is built from TRBV5-1 and TRBJ2-5, with D possibly TRBD1 on 6 matching bases. The CDR3 totals 14 residues. Trimming pared 3 bases from V and 2 bases from J, leaving 11 bases between. CDR1 is SGHRS, CDR2 YFSETQ, per germline. The CDR3 DNA reads TGCGCCAGCAGCTGGAGGACAGTACAAGAGACCCAGTACTTC. It translates to CASSWRTVQETQYF. Full variable domain (missing parts from reference TRBV5-1 and TRBJ2-5): KAGVTQTPRYLIKTRGQQVTLSCSPISGHRSVSWYQQTPGQGLQFLFEYFSETQRNKGNFPGRFSGRQFSNSRSEMNVSTLELGDSALYLCASSWRTVQETQYFGPGTRLLVL.

V gene TRBV7-6 combines with J gene TRBJ2-1; 11 bases are a match to TRBD2. The CDR3 runs to 18 residues. Germline values: CDR1 SGHVS, CDR2 FNYEAQ. V lost 1 base and J lost 4; bases outside the gene matches: 9. The CDR3 DNA reads TGTGCCAGCAGCTTAGAAAGGCGACTAGCGGGGTCTTACAATGAGCAGTTCTTC. Translating it yields CASSLERRLAGSYNEQFF.

This clonotype came up many times. The rearrangement joins TRBV12-3 or TRBV12-4 to TRBJ1-1; D is possibly TRBD1 (6 bases). The CDR3 has 12 amino acids. Between the trimmed V and J ends, which lost 3 bases and 10 bases, there was a span of 12 bases. The chain's CDR3 is CASSFNRERAFF. The CDR3 region has the DNA TGTGCCAGCAGTTTTAACAGGGAGCGAGCTTTCTTT.

This clonotype was counted at least ten times. The chain employs TRBV5-1 and TRBJ2-7; no clear D. Between the trimmed V and J ends, which lost 3 bases and 5 bases, there was a span of 9 bases. Germline assignment: CDR1 SGHRS and CDR2 YFSETQ. The CDR3 is 12 amino acids. CDR3 loop: CASSSLGDEQYF. The CDR3 bases are TGCGCCAGCAGCTCCCTTGGGGACGAGCAGTACTTC.

Only a few counts were recorded for this clonotype. The chain is built from TRBV20-1 and TRBJ1-1; TRBD1 might be the D (5 bases). V was pared by 5 bases and J by 5 bases, with 12 bases between. CDR3 length: 12 residues. Germline CDR1 and CDR2: DFQATT and SNEGSKA (reference sequence). The chain's CDR3 is CSARTRTTEAFF. The CDR3 bases are TGCAGTGCTCGGACACGGACTACTGAAGCTTTCTTT.

V and J are TRBV7-3 and TRBJ2-7, with TRBD1 matching over 9 bases. The trim removed 1 base at V and 6 bases at J, leaving 10 bases unmatched. Germline V lookup: CDR1 SGHTA, CDR2 FQGTGA. CDR3 length: 16 amino acids. The CDR3 region is CASSLKVIGDRAEQYF. The DNA for the CDR3 is TGTGCCAGCAGCTTAAAGGTCATAGGGGACAGGGCCGAGCAGTACTTC.

The chain combines TRBV5-1 with TRBJ1-1; TRBD1 matches at 7 bases. The CDR3 runs to 15 residues. Unmatched junction bases numbered 9, after V lost 3 bases and J lost 4 bases. Per germline, CDR1 SGHRS and CDR2 YFSETQ. DNA for the CDR3: TGCGCCAGCAGCTCCGGGAGACAGGGTACCACTGAAGCTTTCTTT. Translating it yields CASSSGRQGTTEAFF.

There are many counts of this clonotype. V and J are TRBV10-3 and TRBJ2-1, with D perhaps TRBD1 (6 bases). There are 15 residues in the CDR3. Looked up from germline, CDR1 is ENHRY and CDR2 is SYGVKD. V was cut by 2 bases and J by 2 bases, with 10 bases left in between. In DNA, the CDR3 is TGTGCCATCAGTGAGGGTGGGGGCCCCTACAATGAGCAGTTCTTC. Its translation: CAISEGGGPYNEQFF.

This clonotype occurred many times. The rearrangement uses TRBV9 and TRBJ1-1; 10 bases are shared with TRBD1. The CDR3 sequence is 16 residues long. Germline values: CDR1 SGDLS, CDR2 YYNGEE. The V segment lost 3 bases and the J segment 6 bases; nucleotides outside the gene matches: 11. The CDR3 nucleotides read TGTGCCAGCAGCGCCCTTGTCCCGGGACAGGGGTCTGAAGCTTTCTTT. Its translation: CASSALVPGQGSEAFF.

This clonotype was detected only a few times. V gene TRBV6-6 combines with J gene TRBJ1-5, with 8 positions matching TRBD1. There are 15 residues in the CDR3. V lost 7 bases, J lost 2 bases, and 7 bases stayed unmatched. The germline gives CDR1 MNHNY, CDR2 SVGAGI (reference sequence). CDR3 sequence reads: CASMASTGGNQPQHF. The CDR3 nucleotides read TGTGCCAGCATGGCTTCGACAGGGGGCAATCAGCCCCAGCATTTT.

This clonotype was seen a single time. The chain uses TRBV20-1 and TRBJ2-2; no firm D call. Germline V CDR1 and CDR2: DFQATT, SNEGSKA (reference sequence). Trimming left V 6 bases short and J 6 bases short, with 8 bases between. CDR3 length equals 11 residues. The DNA for the CDR3 is TGCAGTGCCCCCGCCCCCGGGGAGCTGTTTTTT. Its protein product is CSAPAPGELFF.

The chain has TRBV11-2 and TRBJ1-4; a weak D match, TRBD1 (6 bases). The DNA end is a closer match to TRBJ2-2, so the J assignment may be wrong. This CDR3 is built from 14 residues. Per germline, CDR1 SGHAT and CDR2 FQNNGV. CDR3 in amino acids: CASNRKGGTGELFF. The CDR3 nucleotides read TGTGCCAGCAACAGAAAGGGTGGGACAGGGGAGCTGTTTTTT.

There are many counts of this clonotype. The rearrangement joins TRBV5-8 to TRBJ2-1; 7 positions agree with TRBD1. In germline, CDR1 is SGHTS, CDR2 YDEGEE. CDR3 length equals 17 residues. The V segment lost 4 bases and the J segment 7 bases; nucleotides outside the gene matches: 17. The CDR3 here is CASSGGGQSLGGNEQFF. In DNA form, the CDR3 reads TGTGCCAGCAGCGGTGGGGGACAGTCTTTAGGTGGGAATGAGCAGTTCTTC.

This chain connects TRBV5-1 to TRBJ2-1, with 7 bases matching TRBD2. Losses at the gene ends were 6 bases for V and 1 base for J; bases not matched to a gene: 7. The CDR3 is 15 amino acids. Germline CDR1 is SGHRS and CDR2 is YFSETQ. The CDR3 bases are TGCGCCAGCACTGGGGGAGGGGCTTCCTACAATGAGCAGTTCTTC. It encodes CASTGGGASYNEQFF.